The 22 T cell receptor beta chains presented below share a single source sample, sequenced in a study of cytomegalovirus exposure and HLA in healthy donors. This PCR relied on a set of 60 Vbeta primers and 13 Jbeta primers. Assay: immunoSEQ multiplex PCR; the TCRdb copy retains only in-frame clones and omits some. The sample yields 55,000 to 70,000 clones, around 80% seen once. Sample: PBMCs. These receptors all come from a male donor in good health and CMV-seronegative.

The chain joins TRBV15 to TRBJ1-2, with TRBD1 matching over 9 bases. V was pared by 5 bases and J by 4 bases, with 8 bases of the junction left unmatched. CDR1 is LNHNV and CDR2 is YYDKDF in the germline V gene (reference sequence). The CDR3 covers 15 residues. This CDR3 is CATSPGTGPIYGYTF. CDR3 bases: TGTGCCACCAGCCCCGGGACAGGGCCCATCTATGGCTACACCTTC.

The chain has TRBV30 and TRBJ1-5; the D gene is possibly TRBD1 (6 bases). Germline V gene sequence: CDR1 GTSNPN, CDR2 SVGIG (reference sequence). Trimming took off 4 bases at V and 6 bases at J, with 16 bases between the two ends. The CDR3 totals 14 residues. This CDR3 is CAWKSGQGPQPQHF. DNA for the CDR3: TGTGCCTGGAAGTCGGGGCAGGGGCCTCAGCCCCAGCATTTT.

This clone was observed a single time. The chain is built from TRBV5-1 and TRBJ2-2, with 7 positions matching TRBD1. CDR1 SGHRS and CDR2 YFSETQ come from the germline V gene. The CDR3 totals 15 residues. Trimming took 5 bases from V and 5 from J; bases not matched to a gene: 9. The CDR3 sequence: CASRVGQGDTGELFF. The CDR3 bases are TGCGCCAGCAGAGTCGGGCAGGGGGATACCGGGGAGCTGTTTTTT. The full variable domain, its missing parts supplied by reference TRBV5-1 and TRBJ2-2, is KAGVTQTPRYLIKTRGQQVTLSCSPISGHRSVSWYQQTPGQGLQFLFEYFSETQRNKGNFPGRFSGRQFSNSRSEMNVSTLELGDSALYLCASRVGQGDTGELFFGEGSRLTVL.

The genes are TRBV10-3 and TRBJ1-2; weak D call: TRBD1 (6 bases). V gave up 5 bases and J gave up 8 bases, with 12 bases separating them. This CDR3 contains 12 residues. Germline assignment: CDR1 ENHRY and CDR2 SYGVKD. DNA of the CDR3: TGTGCCATCAGTCCAGGGGCGCGGGGCTACACCTTC. It encodes CAISPGARGYTF.

The V call is TRBV10-3, the J call TRBJ1-2, with TRBD1 identical over 8 bases. Germline V lookup: CDR1 ENHRY, CDR2 SYGVKD. The junction had 13 bases not matched to a gene; V was cut back by 10 bases and J by 3 bases. The CDR3 spans 15 residues. The CDR3 nucleotides read TGTGCCACCACTTCGGACGCAGGGGGCGACTATGGCTACACCTTC. Its protein product is CATTSDAGGDYGYTF.

Concerning this clone itself: At one end, the junction sequence differs from germline, possibly due to a read error. This sequence joins TRBV18 and TRBJ2-5; D may be TRBD1 (5 bases). CDR1 and CDR2 from the germline V gene are KGHSH and LQKENI. The CDR3 has 17 residues. Here the CDR3 DNA reads TGTGCCAGCTCACCACCGCGTGGGGCAACAGCCGAAGAGGCCCAGTACTTC. Protein product: CASSPPRGATAEEAQYF.

Only a few counts were recorded for this clone. The genes are TRBV18 and TRBJ2-7; D is ambiguous. V dropped 4 bases and J dropped 6 bases, with 19 bases sitting between them. In germline, CDR1 is KGHSH, CDR2 LQKENI. The CDR3 contains 15 residues. CDR3 DNA: TGTGCCAGCTCACATTCCCACGCAGCGTTGGGCGAGCAGTACTTC. Translated: CASSHSHAALGEQYF.

V gene TRBV7-8 combines with J gene TRBJ2-7; D possibly corresponds to TRBD1 (6 bases). CDR1 SGHVS and CDR2 FQNEAQ come from the germline V gene. This CDR3 spans 19 amino acids. Trimming cost V 5 bases and J 6 bases, with 32 bases left between them. The DNA for the CDR3 is TGTGCCAGCAGCCTATGGCCCCCTGGGGGCGGATACTTTGGTTCCGAGCAGTACTTC. Its translation: CASSLWPPGGGYFGSEQYF. The full variable domain, its missing parts supplied by reference TRBV7-8 and TRBJ2-7, is GAGVSQSPRYKVAKRGQDVALRCDPISGHVSLFWYQQALGQGPEFLTYFQNEAQLDKSGLPSDRFFAERPEGSVSTLKIQRTQQEDSAVYLCASSLWPPGGGYFGSEQYFGPGTRLTVT.

This chain links TRBV30 with TRBJ1-5; weak D call: TRBD1 (6 bases). CDR3 length equals 15 residues. V was clipped by 4 bases and J by 0 bases, with 13 bases between them. Germline lookup yields CDR1 GTSNPN and CDR2 SVGIG (reference sequence). The CDR3 sequence is CAWTAPGDSNQPQHF. The DNA of the CDR3 is TGTGCCTGGACCGCCCCAGGGGATAGCAATCAGCCCCAGCATTTT.

The chain couples TRBV4-2 to TRBJ2-7; 12 bases agree with TRBD2. CDR1 is LGHNA, CDR2 YNFKEQ, per germline. This CDR3 contains 17 residues. V was clipped by 4 bases and J by 1 base; unmatched bases: 8. CDR3: CASSRDRLAGESYEQYF. CDR3 nucleotides: TGTGCCAGCAGCCGGGACAGACTAGCGGGGGAGTCCTACGAGCAGTACTTC.

The chain uses TRBV9 and TRBJ2-1; 10 nucleotides align to TRBD2. From germline, CDR1 is SGDLS and CDR2 YYNGEE. With V trimmed by 3 bases and J by 2 bases, 5 bases remained unmatched. This CDR3 is built from 16 residues. CDR3 sequence (DNA): TGTGCCAGCAGCGCGATAGCGGGGGGAACCTACAATGAGCAGTTCTTC. As protein: CASSAIAGGTYNEQFF.

This clone was observed once. J is TRBJ1-2 and V is TRBV5-1; maybe TRBD1 (5 bases). Germline V gene data show CDR1 as SGHRS and CDR2 as YFSETQ. V was trimmed by 1 base and J by 3 bases, leaving 19 bases between them. The CDR3 has 17 residues. CDR3 sequence reads: CASSLIPGSTRDYGYTF. CDR3 sequence (DNA): TGCGCCAGCAGCTTGATTCCAGGGTCTACAAGGGACTATGGCTACACCTTC.

To note about this clone: Compared with germline, one end of the junction differs, possibly owing to a read error. V and J are TRBV15 and TRBJ2-6; possibly TRBD2 for D (7 bases). The CDR3 runs 16 residues. CDR1 is LNHNV, CDR2 YYDKDF, per germline (reference sequence). For the CDR3, the DNA is TGTGCCACCAGCAGAGATGGGGGGGCCCGCCAAAACGGCCTGACTTTC. Translated: CATSRDGGARQNGLTF.

The chain couples TRBV5-4 to TRBJ1-2; 10 nucleotides align to TRBD1. Germline V lookup: CDR1 SGHNT, CDR2 YYREEE (reference sequence). The CDR3 covers 13 residues. J gave up 6 bases and V 5 bases, and 4 bases lay outside the gene matches. The CDR3 loop is CASSLDRGHGYTF. DNA of the CDR3: TGTGCCAGCAGTCTCGACAGGGGGCATGGCTACACCTTC.

This clone has just a few counts. A read error may produce the germline difference seen at one junction end. V is TRBV19 and J is TRBJ1-1, with no clear D. The V gene's germline CDR1 is LNHDA and CDR2 SQIVND (reference sequence). The CDR3 is 13 amino acids. CDR3 in amino acids: CASTERRNTEAFF. In DNA, the CDR3 is TGTGCGAGTACGGAGCGGCGGAACACTGAAGCTTTCTTT.

This chain uses TRBV11-2 with TRBJ2-2; D may be TRBD2 (7 bases). Trimming stripped 8 bases from V and 2 bases from J, with 18 bases between. This CDR3 is 16 amino acids long. Germline lookup yields CDR1 SGHAT and CDR2 FQNNGV. The CDR3 region has the DNA TGTGCCAGCTCAAGGTCTGGGGGGGCTAACACCGGGGAGCTGTTTTTT. It is translated as CASSRSGGANTGELFF.

The rearrangement joins TRBV9 to TRBJ1-2, with TRBD1 matching over 8 bases. CDR1 and CDR2 from the germline V gene are SGDLS and YYNGEE. V lost 0 bases, J lost 7 bases, and 14 bases stayed unmatched. This CDR3 comprises 17 residues. CDR3 coding DNA: TGTGCCAGCAGCGTAGCTACGACTGGAGACAGGGGCGGTGGCTACACCTTC. It encodes CASSVATTGDRGGGYTF. The complete variable domain, with remaining parts taken from reference TRBV9 and TRBJ1-2, reads DSGVTQTPKHLITATGQRVTLRCSPRSGDLSVYWYQQSLDQGLQFLIQYYNGEERAKGNILERFSAQQFPDLHSELNLSSLELGDSALYFCASSVATTGDRGGGYTFGSGTRLTVV.

This clone was seen a handful of times. The CDR3 DNA sequence: TGTGCCAGCAGCTACCTACAGGGGGCCGAGCAGTACTTC. Translating gives CASSYLQGAEQYF. The V call is TRBV7-7, the J call TRBJ2-7, with TRBD1 matching over 9 bases. This CDR3 has 13 residues. V lost 4 bases and J lost 6; bases outside the gene matches: 4. CDR1 and CDR2 (germline): SSHAT, FNYEAQ (reference sequence).

This clone was detected only a few times. The chain combines TRBV29-1 with TRBJ1-2; the match to TRBD1 covers 12 bases. This CDR3 comprises 13 residues. In germline, CDR1 is SQVTM, CDR2 ANQGSEA. With 3 bases clipped from V and 4 bases from J, the junction kept 0 bases outside the gene matches. CDR3 sequence reads: CSVEGQGAYGYTF. In DNA, the CDR3 is TGCAGCGTTGAGGGACAGGGGGCCTATGGCTACACCTTC.

This clone was observed a handful of times. This sequence joins TRBV5-6 and TRBJ1-1, with D unresolved. Trimming took off 4 bases at V and 2 bases at J, with 15 bases between the two ends. The CDR3 sequence is 15 residues long. The germline CDR1 and CDR2 sequences are SGHDT and YYEEEE. CDR3 sequence: CASSPWRWGNTEAFF. CDR3 in DNA: TGTGCCAGCAGCCCCTGGAGGTGGGGTAACACTGAAGCTTTCTTT.

V usage is TRBV5-8 and J usage is TRBJ1-4; 10 nucleotides agree with TRBD1. Germline CDR1 SGHTS, CDR2 YDEGEE. The junction had 5 bases not matched to a gene; V was cut back by 0 bases and J by 6 bases. The CDR3 totals 16 residues. CDR3 sequence reads: CASSLGATGGDEKLFF. The CDR3, as DNA: TGTGCCAGCAGCTTGGGAGCGACAGGGGGCGATGAAAAACTGTTTTTT.

V is TRBV30 and J is TRBJ1-3; 8 bases fit TRBD1. With V trimmed by 1 base and J by 3 bases, 5 bases remained unmatched. The CDR3 spans 15 residues. Germline V gene sequence: CDR1 GTSNPN, CDR2 SVGIG (reference sequence). The CDR3 coding sequence is TGTGCCTGGAGTGCCGACAGGGGTAATGGAAACACCATATATTTT. Residues: CAWSADRGNGNTIYF.